The rows below give T cell receptor beta chains drawn from one sample of a study of blood T cell repertoires in COVID-19. Generated by immunoSEQ multiplex PCR, the TCRdb table keeps only in-frame clones and is missing some. This sample has some 380,000 clones, with approximately 88% found just once. Sequencing was done on a sample of PBMCs or T cells enriched from blood (not recorded which). These receptor sequences come from a woman aged 40 to 50 with acute COVID-19. Each CDR3 is given with its conserved first and last residue. D genes are given only for firm matches. For some rows the clone size is stated as once, few or many, or as a class when expanded; others skip it.

abundance: .
j_gene: TRBJ1-1
v_gene: TRBV6-1
d_gene: .
CDR3aa: CASSARETTYMNTEAFF
CDR3nt: TGTGCCAGCAGTGCCAGGGAAACCACTTACATGAACACTGAAGCTTTCTTT

abundance: .
j_gene: TRBJ2-2
v_gene: TRBV15
d_gene: .
CDR3aa: CATSGTSFSGELFF
CDR3nt: TGTGCCACCAGCGGCACTAGTTTTTCCGGGGAGCTGTTTTTT

abundance: .
j_gene: TRBJ2-2
v_gene: TRBV5-1
d_gene: TRBD2
CDR3aa: CASSLLAGGLLDTGELFF
CDR3nt: TGCGCCAGCAGCTTGTTAGCGGGGGGGCTACTGGACACCGGGGAGCTGTTTTTT

abundance: .
j_gene: TRBJ2-2
v_gene: TRBV18
d_gene: .
CDR3aa: CASSPPVGWGTNTGELFF
CDR3nt: TGTGCCAGCTCACCACCGGTTGGATGGGGCACGAACACCGGGGAGCTGTTTTTT

abundance: .
j_gene: TRBJ2-2
v_gene: TRBV30
d_gene: .
CDR3aa: CAWSQDRPNTGELFF
CDR3nt: TGTGCCTGGAGTCAGGACAGACCGAACACCGGGGAGCTGTTTTTT

abundance: .
j_gene: TRBJ1-5
v_gene: TRBV7-2
d_gene: .
CDR3aa: CASSTLAGQPQHF
CDR3nt: TGTGCCAGCAGCACCTTGGCTGGTCAGCCCCAGCATTTT

abundance: .
j_gene: TRBJ1-3
v_gene: TRBV5-1
d_gene: .
CDR3aa: CASSLAPEGGNTIYF
CDR3nt: TGCGCCAGCAGCTTGGCCCCTGAGGGGGGGAACACCATATATTTT

abundance: .
j_gene: TRBJ2-3
v_gene: TRBV5-4
d_gene: .
CDR3aa: CASSPSVDTQYF
CDR3nt: TGTGCCAGCAGCCCTAGTGTGGATACGCAGTATTTT

abundance: .
j_gene: TRBJ2-5
v_gene: TRBV7-2
d_gene: .
CDR3aa: CASSATSNGETQYF
CDR3nt: TGTGCCAGCAGCGCTACTAGCAACGGAGAGACCCAGTACTTC

abundance: .
j_gene: TRBJ2-7
v_gene: TRBV2
d_gene: .
CDR3aa: CASRAESYEQYF
CDR3nt: TGTGCCAGCAGAGCGGAGTCCTACGAGCAGTACTTC

abundance: .
j_gene: TRBJ1-1
v_gene: TRBV29-1
d_gene: .
CDR3aa: CSVAFDTEAFF
CDR3nt: TGCAGCGTGGCCTTTGACACTGAAGCTTTCTTT

abundance: few
j_gene: TRBJ1-4
v_gene: TRBV10-3
d_gene: TRBD1
CDR3aa: CAISESRQGDEKLFF
CDR3nt: TGTGCCATCAGTGAGTCGCGACAGGGTGATGAAAAACTGTTTTTT

abundance: .
j_gene: TRBJ1-1
v_gene: TRBV29-1
d_gene: .
CDR3aa: CSVERTANTEAFF
CDR3nt: TGCAGCGTTGAGAGGACAGCTAACACTGAAGCTTTCTTT

abundance: .
j_gene: TRBJ2-3
v_gene: TRBV7-2
d_gene: TRBD2
CDR3aa: CASSLGGGAATDTQYF
CDR3nt: TGTGCCAGCAGCTTAGGCGGGGGGGCCGCGACAGATACGCAGTATTTT

abundance: .
j_gene: TRBJ1-2
v_gene: TRBV7-9
d_gene: TRBD1
CDR3aa: CASSNRDSFTYGYTF
CDR3nt: TGTGCCAGCAGTAACCGGGACAGCTTTACCTATGGCTACACCTTC

abundance: .
j_gene: TRBJ2-3
v_gene: TRBV24-1
d_gene: TRBD2
CDR3aa: CATSEPGLASDTQYF
CDR3nt: TGTGCCACCAGTGAGCCGGGACTAGCATCTGATACGCAGTATTTT

abundance: .
j_gene: TRBJ2-1
v_gene: TRBV6-5
d_gene: TRBD1
CDR3aa: CASNPVGTGGNEQFF
CDR3nt: TGTGCCAGCAATCCCGTGGGGACAGGAGGCAATGAGCAGTTCTTC

abundance: .
j_gene: TRBJ2-1
v_gene: TRBV6-4
d_gene: .
CDR3aa: CASSDSGSHNEQFF
CDR3nt: TGTGCCAGCAGTGACTCGGGCAGTCACAATGAGCAGTTCTTC

abundance: .
j_gene: TRBJ2-1
v_gene: TRBV5-1
d_gene: .
CDR3aa: CASSLIGGASYNEQFF
CDR3nt: TGCGCCAGCAGCTTGATAGGGGGGGCTTCCTACAATGAGCAGTTCTTC

abundance: .
j_gene: TRBJ1-1
v_gene: TRBV7-9
d_gene: .
CDR3aa: CASSLDAGGRTEAFF
CDR3nt: TGTGCCAGCAGCTTAGATGCGGGGGGCCGGACTGAAGCTTTCTTT

abundance: .
j_gene: TRBJ1-1
v_gene: TRBV20-1
d_gene: TRBD1
CDR3aa: CSASKGAVNTEAFF
CDR3nt: TGCAGTGCTAGTAAGGGGGCGGTAAACACTGAAGCTTTCTTT

abundance: .
j_gene: TRBJ2-7
v_gene: TRBV19
d_gene: .
CDR3aa: CASSTGFYEQYF
CDR3nt: TGTGCCAGTAGTACGGGGTTTTACGAGCAGTACTTC

abundance: .
j_gene: TRBJ1-1
v_gene: TRBV6-5
d_gene: TRBD1
CDR3aa: CASRNTGGAAFF
CDR3nt: TGTGCCAGCAGGAATACAGGGGGCGCGGCTTTCTTT

abundance: .
j_gene: TRBJ1-5
v_gene: TRBV12-5
d_gene: .
CDR3aa: CASGNDRYSNQPQHF
CDR3nt: TGTGCTAGTGGAAACGACAGATATAGCAATCAGCCCCAGCATTTT

abundance: .
j_gene: TRBJ1-2
v_gene: TRBV10-2
d_gene: TRBD1
CDR3aa: CASRTGDYGYTF
CDR3nt: TGCGCCAGCAGGACAGGGGACTATGGCTACACCTTC

abundance: .
j_gene: TRBJ1-3
v_gene: TRBV5-1
d_gene: .
CDR3aa: CASSLTGLPGNTIYF
CDR3nt: TGCGCCAGCAGCCTAACAGGGTTGCCTGGAAACACCATATATTTT

abundance: .
j_gene: TRBJ2-3
v_gene: TRBV30
d_gene: TRBD1
CDR3aa: CASTGATDTQYF
CDR3nt: TGTGCCTCGACAGGGGCGACAGATACGCAGTATTTT

abundance: once
j_gene: TRBJ2-1
v_gene: TRBV5-4
d_gene: TRBD2
CDR3aa: CATTGTSGNNEQFF
CDR3nt: TGTGCCACCACCGGGACTAGCGGGAACAATGAGCAGTTCTTC

abundance: .
j_gene: TRBJ1-6
v_gene: TRBV30
d_gene: .
CDR3aa: CAWSVRVTESPLHF
CDR3nt: TGTGCCTGGAGTGTCCGGGTAACGGAATCACCCCTCCACTTT

abundance: .
j_gene: TRBJ1-4
v_gene: TRBV21-1
d_gene: .
CDR3aa: CASSQDRREGPLSGEKLFF
CDR3nt: TGTGCCAGCAGCCAAGACCGGAGGGAGGGGCCCTTATCCGGCGAAAAACTGTTTTTT

abundance: .
j_gene: TRBJ1-5
v_gene: TRBV5-4
d_gene: TRBD1
CDR3aa: CASSLGGQLNQPQHF
CDR3nt: TGTGCCAGCAGCTTGGGGGGACAGCTCAATCAGCCCCAGCATTTT

abundance: .
j_gene: TRBJ1-2
v_gene: TRBV7-9
d_gene: .
CDR3aa: CASSLGSGDGYTF
CDR3nt: TGTGCCAGCAGCTTAGGCTCGGGGGACGGCTACACCTTC

abundance: .
j_gene: TRBJ2-1
v_gene: TRBV6-6
d_gene: .
CDR3aa: CASSYSRGGSYNEQFF
CDR3nt: TGTGCCAGCAGTTACTCGAGGGGGGGCTCCTACAATGAGCAGTTCTTC

abundance: .
j_gene: TRBJ2-7
v_gene: TRBV27
d_gene: .
CDR3aa: CASSLSKTGSLEQYF
CDR3nt: TGTGCCAGCAGTTTATCGAAAACAGGGTCTCTCGAGCAGTACTTC

abundance: .
j_gene: TRBJ1-3
v_gene: TRBV24-1
d_gene: TRBD1
CDR3aa: CATSVEGQDPSGNTIYF
CDR3nt: TGTGCCACCAGTGTCGAAGGACAGGACCCCTCTGGAAACACCATATATTTT

abundance: .
j_gene: TRBJ1-5
v_gene: TRBV30
d_gene: TRBD1
CDR3aa: CAWSSGTGGNQPQHF
CDR3nt: TGTGCCTGGAGTTCCGGGACAGGGGGCAATCAGCCCCAGCATTTT

abundance: .
j_gene: TRBJ1-4
v_gene: TRBV11-2
d_gene: .
CDR3aa: CASSFLGRVAEKLFF
CDR3nt: TGTGCCAGCAGCTTCTTGGGGAGGGTGGCGGAAAAACTGTTTTTT

abundance: once
j_gene: TRBJ1-1
v_gene: TRBV11-2
d_gene: TRBD1
CDR3aa: CASSLFMGQGVSEAFF
CDR3nt: TGTGCCAGCAGCTTATTCATGGGACAGGGCGTGTCTGAAGCTTTCTTT

abundance: .
j_gene: TRBJ1-2
v_gene: TRBV10-3
d_gene: .
CDR3aa: CAISESGGGDYGYTF
CDR3nt: TGTGCCATCAGTGAGTCCGGCGGAGGGGACTATGGCTACACCTTC

abundance: .
j_gene: TRBJ1-2
v_gene: TRBV29-1
d_gene: .
CDR3aa: CSVRKLEAGYGYTF
CDR3nt: TGCAGCGTGCGAAAGCTGGAGGCGGGCTATGGCTACACCTTC

abundance: .
j_gene: TRBJ2-5
v_gene: TRBV4-2
d_gene: TRBD2
CDR3aa: CASSLRLAGGETQYF
CDR3nt: TGTGCCAGCAGCCTACGACTAGCGGGGGGGGAGACCCAGTACTTC